The entry below describes one TCR beta chain. CDR3 length: 11 residues. The V gene's germline CDR1 is MDHEN and CDR2 SYDVKM. The V end lost 3 bases, the J end lost 10 bases, and 7 bases lay between the germline ends. Measured with immunoSEQ multiplex PCR; TCRdb has only the in-frame clones, and not every one. The data contain approximately 70,000 clones, roughly 93% of them singletons. This sample is part of a study of T cell clonotyping in hematopoietic cell transplantation. The sequence derives from a man in his fifties in good health. Some clones in this sample may be carry-over from other donors' samples. J is TRBJ2-1 and V is TRBV28, with unresolved D. The source material was peripheral blood mononuclear cells. CDR3 bases: TGTGCCAGCAGTTTTGCTGGAGAGCAGTTCTTC. This gives the protein CASSFAGEQFF.